The rows below give T cell receptor beta chains drawn from one sample of a study of blood T cells in healthy people across ages. Each CDR3 protein is one row after TCRdb ran MiXCR on the 5' RACE reads. The profile shows some 750,000 distinct CDR3 sequences, 22% of them singletons. Sequencing input: blood. The origin of the receptors is a man between 65 and 85 years old in good health. Both conserved end residues are part of each CDR3.

V gene: TRBV5-1
J gene: TRBJ2-3
CDR3 protein: CASSLGPGGSTDTQYF

V gene: TRBV3-1
J gene: TRBJ1-1
CDR3 protein: CASSQVPSEAFF

V gene: TRBV2
J gene: TRBJ2-4
CDR3 protein: CASSEAGWQNIQYF

V gene: TRBV20-1
J gene: TRBJ2-3
CDR3 protein: CSARVTGRVTDTQYF

V gene: TRBV5-1
J gene: TRBJ1-1
CDR3 protein: CASSLDRENTEAFF

V gene: TRBV4-1
J gene: TRBJ2-7
CDR3 protein: CASSQDLAGGGFF

V gene: TRBV20-1
J gene: TRBJ1-2
CDR3 protein: CSASWEGDYGYTF

V gene: TRBV27
J gene: TRBJ2-2
CDR3 protein: CASSLQGAGGELFF

V gene: TRBV12-3/TRBV12-4
J gene: TRBJ2-6
CDR3 protein: CVSRQRTGASGANVLTF

V gene: TRBV20-1
J gene: TRBJ2-5
CDR3 protein: CSASPRGETQYF

V gene: TRBV10-1
J gene: TRBJ2-7
CDR3 protein: CASSDHRPASEQYF

V gene: TRBV12-3/TRBV12-4
J gene: TRBJ1-5
CDR3 protein: CASSLRGRQPQHF

V gene: TRBV5-5
J gene: TRBJ2-4
CDR3 protein: CASISTGTDIQYF

V gene: TRBV2
J gene: TRBJ2-3
CDR3 protein: CASSWDPSTDTQYF

V gene: TRBV2
J gene: TRBJ2-7
CDR3 protein: CASSLYNYEQYF

V gene: TRBV7-9
J gene: TRBJ2-7
CDR3 protein: CASSDRDIGSYEQYF

V gene: TRBV6-1
J gene: .
CDR3 protein: CASSEVGYGNEQFF

V gene: TRBV9
J gene: TRBJ2-1
CDR3 protein: CASRPETSEKYNEQFF

V gene: TRBV5-8
J gene: TRBJ2-7
CDR3 protein: CASSLGGSGREQYF

V gene: TRBV12-3/TRBV12-4
J gene: .
CDR3 protein: CASSFQAYEQFF

V gene: TRBV24-1
J gene: TRBJ2-1
CDR3 protein: CATSDFTRAPYNEQFF

V gene: TRBV19
J gene: TRBJ2-3
CDR3 protein: CASSALPSTDTQYF

V gene: TRBV28
J gene: TRBJ1-4
CDR3 protein: CASSLSFSLTSEKLFF

V gene: TRBV7-9
J gene: TRBJ1-5
CDR3 protein: CASSFQDQPQHF

V gene: TRBV3-1
J gene: TRBJ2-7
CDR3 protein: CASSQDRTGAKQYF

V gene: TRBV24-1
J gene: TRBJ2-3
CDR3 protein: CATSDFARSGEDTQYF

V gene: TRBV9
J gene: TRBJ1-1
CDR3 protein: CASSPRDRVFAEAFF

V gene: TRBV4-3
J gene: TRBJ2-3
CDR3 protein: CASSQKGVSGSFADTQYF

V gene: TRBV4-1
J gene: TRBJ2-5
CDR3 protein: CASSQDYRGTATQETQYF

V gene: TRBV7-2
J gene: TRBJ2-4
CDR3 protein: CASSLSRTKNIQYF

V gene: TRBV6-5
J gene: TRBJ1-1
CDR3 protein: CASLSSTEAFF

V gene: TRBV9
J gene: TRBJ2-2
CDR3 protein: CASSRASTTNTGELFF

V gene: TRBV2
J gene: TRBJ2-5
CDR3 protein: CASIPPPVFGTQYF

V gene: TRBV4-3
J gene: TRBJ2-2
CDR3 protein: CVSSQGLANGELFF

V gene: TRBV6-5
J gene: TRBJ1-6
CDR3 protein: CASRDSGDNSPLHF

V gene: TRBV6-5
J gene: TRBJ1-2
CDR3 protein: CASKHGGTGVGGYTF

V gene: TRBV5-1
J gene: TRBJ2-7
CDR3 protein: CASTRGSGDYSYEQYF

V gene: TRBV13
J gene: TRBJ2-7
CDR3 protein: CASSLAGRGTYEQYF

V gene: TRBV6-5
J gene: TRBJ1-2
CDR3 protein: CASSSIGTNYGYTF

V gene: TRBV7-9
J gene: TRBJ2-1
CDR3 protein: CTSSLGLASGSYNEQFF

V gene: TRBV3-1
J gene: TRBJ2-3
CDR3 protein: CASSPTGQGSDTQYF

V gene: TRBV29-1
J gene: TRBJ2-1
CDR3 protein: CSVDTSGVGDEQFF

V gene: TRBV20-1
J gene: TRBJ2-3
CDR3 protein: CSASPSGGLPDTQYF

V gene: TRBV19
J gene: TRBJ1-5
CDR3 protein: CTSRDSDQPQHF

V gene: TRBV20-1
J gene: TRBJ2-1
CDR3 protein: CSVRKASSYNEQFF

V gene: TRBV3-1
J gene: .
CDR3 protein: CASSQEVGLAYEQFF

V gene: TRBV29-1
J gene: TRBJ1-2
CDR3 protein: CSVGIRANYGYTF

V gene: TRBV5-1
J gene: .
CDR3 protein: CASRPGQELYEQYF

V gene: TRBV12-3/TRBV12-4
J gene: TRBJ1-1
CDR3 protein: CASMQYGTEAFF

V gene: TRBV29-1
J gene: TRBJ2-2
CDR3 protein: CSVESSNTGELFF

V gene: TRBV19
J gene: TRBJ2-3
CDR3 protein: CATRRGASGSTDTQYF

V gene: TRBV29-1
J gene: TRBJ1-1
CDR3 protein: CSVAHNEGLEAFF

V gene: TRBV4-3
J gene: TRBJ2-1
CDR3 protein: CASSLLTGEQFF

V gene: TRBV7-9
J gene: TRBJ1-1
CDR3 protein: CASSLIDANTEAFF

V gene: TRBV10-3
J gene: TRBJ2-7
CDR3 protein: CAISESRQGTGGYEQYF

V gene: TRBV9
J gene: TRBJ2-3
CDR3 protein: CASSPTGWAGGRDTQYF